This passage covers 14 T cell receptor beta chains from one sample sequenced in a study of radiotherapy plus CTLA-4 blockade in lung cancer. Generated by immunoSEQ multiplex PCR, the TCRdb table keeps only in-frame clones and is missing some. Here the sample spans approximately 47,000 clones, roughly 60% being singletons. Sequencing used peripheral blood, obtained from a patient treated with radiotherapy plus ipilimumab. The source of these receptors is a human donor with non-small cell lung cancer who had a partial response to radiotherapy plus ipilimumab.

The chain is built from TRBV21-1 and TRBJ2-7; TRBD1, the table's D call, lacks a check against the DNA. TRBV21-1 is reported as a pseudogene. The CDR3 loop spans 17 amino acids. This chain's CDR3 is CASSKINGGTGNDEQYF. In DNA form, the CDR3 reads TGTGCCAGCAGCAAAATTAACGGGGGGACAGGGAACGACGAGCAGTACTTC.

This CDR3 reads CASSFGTGGLGYGYTF. CDR3 DNA: TGTGCCAGCAGTTTTGGGACAGGCGGCCTCGGCTATGGCTACACCTTC. The chain combines TRBV28 with TRBJ1-2; 8 bases match TRBD1. The trim removed 3 bases at V and 4 bases at J, leaving 10 bases unmatched. Germline-derived CDR1 and CDR2 are MDHEN and SYDVKM. The CDR3 covers 16 residues.

The chain joins TRBV6-5 to TRBJ2-7; a possible D gene is TRBD2 (6 bases). The CDR3 length is 15 residues. V dropped 0 bases and J dropped 1 base, with 10 bases sitting between them. Germline V CDR1 and CDR2: MNHEY, SVGAGI. The CDR3 is CASSYSNGGSYEQYF. For the CDR3, the DNA is TGTGCCAGCAGTTACTCGAATGGGGGGTCCTACGAGCAGTACTTC.

This chain uses TRBV2 with TRBJ2-2, with D hard to call. Germline CDR1 is SNHLY and CDR2 is FYNNEI. This CDR3 spans 13 amino acids. The V and J ends lost 4 bases and 7 bases respectively, with 10 bases between them. CDR3 sequence: CASSVLVGGELFF. In nucleotides, the CDR3 is TGTGCCAGCAGTGTGCTAGTTGGCGGGGAGCTGTTTTTT.

This chain links TRBV13 with TRBJ1-1, with D hard to call. The CDR3 runs to 14 residues. The V gene's germline CDR1 is PRHDT and CDR2 FYEKMQ (reference sequence). V gave up 0 bases and J gave up 5 bases, with 10 bases separating them. The CDR3 DNA follows: TGTGCCAGCAGCTTAGGCTTGGCAGTAACTGAAGCTTTCTTT. Translated, it gives CASSLGLAVTEAFF.

The rearrangement joins TRBV7-9 to TRBJ1-1; 7 nucleotides line up with TRBD1. The CDR3 runs to 15 residues. CDR1 and CDR2 (germline): SEHNR, FQNEAQ (reference sequence). V shed 5 bases, J shed 3 bases, and the junction held 9 bases outside the gene matches. The CDR3 DNA reads as TGTGCCAGCAGCAAAAGACAGGGAAGGGACACTGAAGCTTTCTTT. Its translation is CASSKRQGRDTEAFF.

The table lists this clone with a count of one. The V call is TRBV27, the J call TRBJ2-3; a possible D gene is TRBD1 (5 bases). Germline loops: CDR1 MNHEY, CDR2 SMNVEV (reference sequence). Trimming cost V 4 bases and J 2 bases, with 16 bases left between them. The CDR3 totals 16 residues. The DNA for the CDR3 is TGTGCCAGCAGTTCCCGTAAAGGGGTAAACACAGATACGCAGTATTTT. Amino acids: CASSSRKGVNTDTQYF.

The rearrangement uses TRBV6-5 and TRBJ2-7, with TRBD2 matching 9 bases. This CDR3 is built from 13 residues. V was pared by 5 bases and J by 10 bases, with 9 bases of the junction left unmatched. Germline lookup yields CDR1 MNHEY and CDR2 SVGAGI. CDR3 amino acids: CASSATSGTYQYF. The CDR3 DNA reads as TGTGCCAGCAGTGCGACTAGCGGCACTTATCAGTACTTC.

This clone was picked up a small number of times. V usage is TRBV2 and J usage is TRBJ1-2; the match to TRBD1 covers 7 bases. This CDR3 is 13 amino acids long. CDR1 SNHLY and CDR2 FYNNEI come from the germline V gene. The trim removed 11 bases at V and 4 bases at J, leaving 10 bases unmatched. CDR3 bases: TGTGCCGCCGCAGGGGGGCTCGGCTATGGCTACACCTTC. Its protein is CAAAGGLGYGYTF. Using reference TRBV2 and TRBJ1-2 for the parts outside the CDR3, the full variable domain is EPEVTQTPSHQVTQMGQEVILRCVPISNHLYFYWYRQILGQKVEFLVSFYNNEISEKSEIFDDQFSVERPDGSNFTLKIRSTKLEDSAMYFCAAAGGLGYGYTFGSGTRLTVV.

For this clone: One end of the junction does not line up with germline, which may come from a read error. This rearrangement joins TRBV30 to TRBJ2-4, with TRBD1 matching 9 bases. CDR1 and CDR2 (germline): GTSNPN, SVGIG (reference sequence). The CDR3 covers 12 residues. The CDR3 bases are TGTGCCTGGAGTGACCGGGACAGGGAAGTCACCTTC. Translating gives CAWSDRDREVTF.

The chain recombines TRBV4-2 with TRBJ2-7; D call uncertain. This CDR3 has 14 residues. The germline V gene encodes CDR1 LGHNA and CDR2 YNFKEQ. The V end lost 4 bases, the J end lost 0 bases, and 10 bases lay between the germline ends. Here the CDR3 reads CASSREQSSYEQYF. The CDR3 DNA follows: TGTGCCAGCAGCCGAGAACAGAGCTCCTACGAGCAGTACTTC.

V gene TRBV7-6 combines with J gene TRBJ2-2; TRBD2 aligns across 15 bases. The CDR3 runs 18 residues. V lost 5 bases to trimming and J lost 0 bases; unmatched junction nucleotides: 4. Looked up from germline, CDR1 is SGHVS and CDR2 is FNYEAQ. The CDR3 region is CASSGGLAGGPNTGELFF. The CDR3 DNA follows: TGTGCCAGCAGCGGGGGACTAGCGGGGGGTCCGAACACCGGGGAGCTGTTTTTT.

The chain uses TRBV10-3 and TRBJ2-7, with D unclear. CDR3 length equals 13 residues. With 4 bases removed from V and 3 bases from J, the gap between germline ends came to 10 bases. The germline V gene encodes CDR1 ENHRY and CDR2 SYGVKD. The CDR3 DNA sequence: TGTGCCATCAGTGTAGGTCAGGACTACGAGCAGTACTTC. Translated, it gives CAISVGQDYEQYF.

In this sample, this clone turned up a few times. This rearrangement joins TRBV19 to TRBJ1-2; 10 nucleotides align to TRBD1. After removal of 4 bases from V and 6 bases from J, the junction contained 11 bases not matched to a gene. The CDR3 contains 16 residues. Germline CDR1 is LNHDA and CDR2 is SQIVND (reference sequence). The CDR3 spells CASSTSGTGVRDGYTF. For the CDR3, the DNA is TGTGCCAGTAGTACCTCCGGGACAGGGGTACGTGATGGCTACACCTTC.